Below are 4 T cell receptor beta chains sequenced from a single sample in a study of radiation and T cells in renal cell carcinoma. Time point noted: blood 4 weeks post-SBRT, at nephrectomy. This sample's treatment: 15 Gy SBRT to primary tumor, nephrectomy 4 weeks later. Measured with immunoSEQ multiplex PCR; TCRdb has only the in-frame clones, and not every one. The profile shows about 150,000 clones, approximately 86% of them singletons. The sample consisted of blood, taken from a patient whose treatment included radiotherapy and nephrectomy. Receptor source: a woman in her 50s with renal cell carcinoma.

The V call is TRBV28, the J call TRBJ1-1, with D possibly TRBD1 on 5 matching bases. CDR3 length: 15 amino acids. Trimming removed 5 bases from V and 4 bases from J, with 17 bases in between. Germline CDR1 is MDHEN and CDR2 is SYDVKM. In nucleotides, the CDR3 is TGTGCCAGCAGTATCCCGACAGATCGGGGCACTGAAGCTTTCTTT. Translated: CASSIPTDRGTEAFF.

V gene TRBV4-3 combines with J gene TRBJ1-1; possibly TRBD1 for D (6 bases). V was shortened by 2 bases and J by 1 base, with 8 bases between the two germline ends. Germline-derived CDR1 and CDR2 are LGHNA and YSLEER. The CDR3 is 14 residues long. CDR3 in amino acids: CASSQTTGNTEAFF. CDR3 nucleotides: TGCGCCAGCAGCCAAACGACAGGGAACACTGAAGCTTTCTTT.

V is TRBV5-4 and J is TRBJ1-2, with TRBD1 identical over 7 bases. Germline V lookup: CDR1 SGHNT, CDR2 YYREEE (reference sequence). The trim removed 4 bases at V and 0 bases at J, leaving 3 bases unmatched. CDR3 length: 14 amino acids. In DNA form, the CDR3 reads TGTGCCAGCAGCGCGGACAGGACTAACTATGGCTACACCTTC. Protein: CASSADRTNYGYTF.

The chain carries TRBV2 and TRBJ2-5, with TRBD2 identical over 9 bases. Germline V lookup: CDR1 SNHLY, CDR2 FYNNEI. The CDR3 extends over 14 amino acids. J gave up 0 bases and V 10 bases, and 6 bases lay outside the gene matches. CDR3 nucleotide sequence: TGTGCCATTACGGGACTAGCCGACCAAGAGACCCAGTACTTC. It codes for CAITGLADQETQYF.